Listed below are T cell receptor beta chains from one sample, sequenced in a study of early T cells in non-severe SARS-CoV-2 infection. TCRdb itself ran the 5' RACE reads through MiXCR, one entry per CDR3 protein. The repertoire consists of approximately 50,000 distinct CDR3 sequences, with about 9.8% occurring once and the leading ten covering roughly 8.3%. Sequenced: whole blood. Receptors were obtained from an adult who was a healthcare worker with PCR-confirmed SARS-CoV-2 infection or an uninfected control (not recorded which). Each CDR3 is given with its conserved first and last residue. D genes are given only for firm matches. Clone size is stated in some rows and not others, as once, few, many or a class when expanded.

j_call | d_call | v_call | clone_size | cdr3_aa | cdr3_nt
TRBJ2-1 | . | TRBV28 | . | CASSLVSRGNEQFF | TGTGCCAGCAGTTTGGTTTCTAGGGGCAATGAGCAGTTCTTC
TRBJ2-5 | . | TRBV12-5 | . | CASGPPGGGSETQYF | TGTGCTAGTGGTCCTCCCGGTGGGGGGAGCGAGACCCAGTACTTC
TRBJ2-1 | . | TRBV2 | . | CASGTAANEQFF | TGTGCCAGCGGCACAGCCGCTAATGAGCAGTTCTTC
TRBJ1-6 | . | TRBV10-3 | . | CAISESGTNSPLHF | TGTGCCATCAGTGAGTCCGGGACTAATTCACCCCTCCACTTT
TRBJ1-1 | TRBD1 | TRBV29-1 | many | CRPTGDEAFF | TGCAGGCCAACAGGGGATGAAGCTTTCTTT
TRBJ1-2 | TRBD1 | TRBV30 | many | CAWSVPMTGLNYGYTF | TGTGCCTGGAGTGTGCCAATGACAGGGTTAAACTATGGCTACACCTTC
TRBJ2-3 | TRBD2 | TRBV20-1 | many | CSARDPWGGGQYF | TGCAGTGCTAGAGATCCCTGGGGGGGTGGGCAGTATTTT
TRBJ2-1 | . | TRBV9 | many | CASSVVLGEQFF | TGTGCCAGCAGCGTAGTTCTGGGGGAGCAGTTCTTC
TRBJ2-3 | . | TRBV30 | many | CAWMLGSSTDTQYF | TGTGCCTGGATGCTCGGGAGTAGCACAGATACGCAGTATTTT
TRBJ1-1 | . | TRBV27 | many | CASSFKGSTEAFF | TGTGCCAGCAGTTTTAAGGGAAGCACTGAAGCTTTCTTT
TRBJ1-5 | . | TRBV28 | . | CASSPPLGNQPQHF | TGTGCCAGCAGTCCCCCTCTGGGCAATCAGCCCCAGCATTTT